The rows below give T cell receptor beta chains drawn from one sample of a study of CD8 T cells in ankylosing spondylitis. TCRdb reprocessed the 5' RACE reads with MiXCR, giving one entry per CDR3 protein. Of 670,000 or so distinct CDR3 sequences listed, around 20% are singletons. The specimen sequenced was blood, either unsorted or a sorted T cell fraction (not recorded which). Receptor source: a male donor with ankylosing spondylitis. The CDR3 runs from the conserved cysteine through the conserved F or W. The D gene is left open where the match is weak. Size is omitted from some rows. Given values are once, few, many or a class for expanded clones.

NA	TRBV12-3/TRBV12-4	TRBJ2-1	NA	TGTGCCAGCAGGCCTCGGGAGTCCTCTGAGCAGTTCTTC	CASRPRESSEQFF
few	TRBV6-1	TRBJ2-3	NA	TGTGCCAGCAGGCCCCTTGACACCACAGATACGCAGTATTTT	CASRPLDTTDTQYF
few	TRBV7-2	TRBJ2-7	TRBD2	TGTGCCAGCAGCTTAAGGGTCACTAGCGGTACCTACGAGCAGTACTTC	CASSLRVTSGTYEQYF
few	TRBV9	TRBJ1-1	NA	TGTGCCAGCAGCCAACGGGCCGAGAACACTGAAGCTTTCTTT	CASSQRAENTEAFF
few	TRBV10-2	TRBJ2-6	TRBD1	TGCGCCAGCAGTGAGCCGCGACAGGGGGCAAAAGGGGCCAACGTCCTGACTTTC	CASSEPRQGAKGANVLTF
many	TRBV5-1	TRBJ2-7	NA	TGCGCCAGCAGCTTGGCTGGTCAGGGCGTAGGCGAGCAGTACTTC	CASSLAGQGVGEQYF
NA	TRBV9	TRBJ2-1	NA	TGTGCCAGCAGCGCCGGGGATGCCTACAATGAGCAGTTCTTC	CASSAGDAYNEQFF
few	TRBV5-1	TRBJ2-1	TRBD2	TGCGCCAGCAGCTTGGTGAGCGGGGGGCGTTACAATGAGCAGTTCTTC	CASSLVSGGRYNEQFF
NA	TRBV5-1	TRBJ2-1	TRBD2	TGCGCCAGCAGCAGGGGACTAGAGGGGAATGAGCAGTTCTTC	CASSRGLEGNEQFF
NA	TRBV29-1	TRBJ2-7	NA	TGCAGCGTTGTTCGTCAGGCCTTTGAGGAGCAGTACTTC	CSVVRQAFEEQYF
NA	TRBV5-8	TRBJ2-1	TRBD2	TGTGCCAGCAGCTTGAAGCTAGCGGGAGGAAATGAGCAGTTCTTC	CASSLKLAGGNEQFF
once	TRBV9	TRBJ2-7	TRBD1	TGTGCCAGCAGCGTAGATCCGGGACAGGACTACGAGCAGTACTTC	CASSVDPGQDYEQYF
few	TRBV18	TRBJ1-2	NA	TGTGCCAGCTCACCCGGGGACAACCCTAGAGGCTACACCTTC	CASSPGDNPRGYTF
NA	TRBV29-1	TRBJ2-6	NA	TGCAGCGTGAGGGTTGGGGCCAACGTCCTGACTTTC	CSVRVGANVLTF
many	TRBV25-1	TRBJ1-2	NA	TGTGCCAGCAGTGAAAATACTAACTATGGCTACACCTTC	CASSENTNYGYTF
NA	TRBV30	TRBJ1-1	TRBD1	TGTGCCAAAGACAGGGTCGGTACTGAAGCTTTCTTT	CAKDRVGTEAFF
NA	TRBV7-8	TRBJ1-4	NA	TGTGCCAGCCCCCCGGGCACAACTGATGAAAAACTGTTTTTT	CASPPGTTDEKLFF
NA	TRBV28	TRBJ2-7	TRBD2	TGTGCCAGCACCACGACTAGCGGAACCTACGAGCAGTACTTC	CASTTTSGTYEQYF
NA	TRBV4-1	TRBJ2-6	TRBD1	TGCGCCAGCAGCCAACAAGGACAGGACTCTGGGGCCAACGTCCTGACTTTC	CASSQQGQDSGANVLTF
few	TRBV28	TRBJ2-7	NA	TGTGCCAGCAGCTCGGCGAGGCGGTACGAGCAGTACTTC	CASSSARRYEQYF
few	TRBV7-9	TRBJ2-7	NA	TGTGCCAGCAGCTTCAGGGTTTCCCTTCGGGACGAGCAGTACTTC	CASSFRVSLRDEQYF
few	TRBV2	TRBJ1-1	TRBD1	TGTGCCAGCACCCGTCCCGGGACAGGCACTGAAGCTTTCTTT	CASTRPGTGTEAFF
NA	TRBV7-9	TRBJ1-2	TRBD1	TGTGCCAGCAGCTTAATGGACAGGGCGGCTGGCTACACCTTC	CASSLMDRAAGYTF
NA	TRBV7-9	TRBJ2-5	TRBD2	TGTGCCAGCAGCTTAGTTCCGCGGGGGACTCATCAAGAGACCCAGTACTTC	CASSLVPRGTHQETQYF
few	TRBV10-3	TRBJ1-2	NA	TGTGCCATCAGTGGTTCCGGGGCGGTTGGCTACACCTTC	CAISGSGAVGYTF
few	TRBV12-3/TRBV12-4	TRBJ2-5	TRBD1	TGTGCCAGCAGTCTCAGACAGGGGAGCGGGGAGACCCAGTACTTC	CASSLRQGSGETQYF
NA	TRBV5-6	TRBJ1-2	NA	TGTGCCAGCAGCTTGGGGGATCCAGTCTATGGCTACACCTTC	CASSLGDPVYGYTF
NA	TRBV10-3	TRBJ1-3	NA	TGTGCCATCAGTGAGCCCCGGGTCTCTGGAAACACCATATATTTT	CAISEPRVSGNTIYF
many	TRBV5-1	TRBJ2-7	NA	TGCGCCAGCAGCTTAGGTGAACACTACGAGCAGTACTTC	CASSLGEHYEQYF
few	TRBV5-1	TRBJ1-2	NA	TGCGCCAGCAGCTTGACGCAGGGATTTGGCTACACCTTC	CASSLTQGFGYTF
NA	TRBV7-9	TRBJ2-5	NA	TGTGCCAGCAGCTTATGGCAGGAGCAAGAGACCCAGTACTTC	CASSLWQEQETQYF
NA	TRBV4-1	TRBJ2-1	TRBD2	TGCGCCAGCAGCCAACTAGCGGGGGGCAATTACAATGAGCAGTTCTTC	CASSQLAGGNYNEQFF
few	TRBV12-3/TRBV12-4	TRBJ2-3	TRBD2	TGTGCCAGCAGTCTCCGACTAGCGGGGGGGCTACAATCAGATACGCAGTATTTT	CASSLRLAGGLQSDTQYF